The 18 T cell receptor beta chains below all came from one sample that was sequenced in a study of human T cells and chemical hapten exposure. In TCRdb, the RACE reads were re-called with MiXCR into one record per CDR3 protein. The table includes fewer than 60,000 distinct CDR3 sequences, roughly 12% detected once. Time point in this sample: pre-sensitization, week 0. Treatment indicated: therapeutic diphenylcyclopropenone sensitization with weekly scalp DPC. The sequenced sample was whole blood, obtained in connection with sensitization to the hapten diphenylcyclopropenone (DPC). All receptors derive from a woman between 40 and 50 years old with alopecia areata. Some clones in this sample may be carry-over from other donors' samples.

This clonotype was counted ten times or more. J is TRBJ1-1 and V is TRBV6-5; D gene ambiguous. Trimming stripped 0 bases from V and 0 bases from J, with 2 bases between. The CDR3 contains 13 residues. CDR1 MNHEY and CDR2 SVGAGI come from the germline V gene. CDR3 region: CASSYSMNTEAFF. In nucleotides, the CDR3 is TGTGCCAGCAGTTACTCGATGAACACTGAAGCTTTCTTT.

This clonotype was found a few times. The chain carries TRBV20-1 and TRBJ2-7; the match to TRBD2 covers 7 bases. The CDR3 is 13 amino acids. The germline V gene has CDR1 DFQATT and CDR2 SNEGSKA (reference sequence). V gave up 4 bases and J gave up 2 bases; unmatched junction bases: 5. CDR3 sequence: CSAKTGGTYEQYF. The DNA of the CDR3 is TGCAGTGCTAAAACGGGGGGTACCTACGAGCAGTACTTC.

The CDR3 bases are TGTGCCAGTAGTATCCGTCCACGTACGAACACCGGGGAGCTGTTTTTT. Protein: CASSIRPRTNTGELFF. This chain connects TRBV19 to TRBJ2-2; D uncertain. This CDR3 has 16 amino acids. Trimming cost V 3 bases and J 0 bases, with 11 bases left between them. Per germline, CDR1 LNHDA and CDR2 SQIVND (reference sequence). Variable domain in full (rest from reference TRBV19 and TRBJ2-2): DGGITQSPKYLFRKEGQNVTLSCEQNLNHDAMYWYRQDPGQGLRLIYYSQIVNDFQKGDIAEGYSVSREKKESFPLTVTSAQKNPTAFYLCASSIRPRTNTGELFFGEGSRLTVL.

This clonotype has just a few counts. The rearrangement uses TRBV19 and TRBJ1-5, with TRBD1 matching 9 bases. This CDR3 is built from 15 residues. Germline lookup yields CDR1 LNHDA and CDR2 SQIVND (reference sequence). V shed 3 bases, J shed 4 bases, and the junction held 4 bases outside the gene matches. The CDR3 DNA reads TGTGCCAGTAGTATTACGGGACAGGGAAATCAGCCCCAGCATTTT. This encodes CASSITGQGNQPQHF.

The chain recombines TRBV20-1 with TRBJ1-1, with D unresolved. CDR1 and CDR2 from the germline V gene are DFQATT and SNEGSKA (reference sequence). The CDR3 contains 12 residues. V was clipped by 6 bases and J by 4 bases, with 12 bases between them. CDR3 in DNA: TGCAGTGCCCGTAATTCGGGCACTGAAGCTTTCTTT. Translation gives CSARNSGTEAFF.

This clonotype was recorded a few times. The chain is built from TRBV29-1 and TRBJ1-4, with D possibly TRBD1 on 5 matching bases. The germline V gene encodes CDR1 SQVTM and CDR2 ANQGSEA. V was clipped by 7 bases and J by 7 bases, with 10 bases between them. The CDR3 length is 11 residues. CDR3 sequence (DNA): TGCAGCGCCGGGGGGGGTGAAAAACTGTTTTTT. It specifies CSAGGGEKLFF. Full variable domain (outside the CDR3, taken from reference TRBV29-1 and TRBJ1-4): SAVISQKPSRDICQRGTSLTIQCQVDSQVTMMFWYRQQPGQSLTLIATANQGSEATYESGFVIDKFPISRPNLTFSTLTVSNMSPEDSSIYLCSAGGGEKLFFGSGTQLSVL.

This clonotype was seen more than once but under ten times. The chain uses TRBV6-6 and TRBJ1-4, with D possibly being TRBD1 (6 bases). Germline V lookup: CDR1 MNHNY, CDR2 SVGAGI (reference sequence). The V end lost 8 bases, the J end lost 7 bases, and 17 bases lay between the germline ends. The CDR3 is made up of 14 amino acids. In DNA, the CDR3 is TGTGCCAGCCTTAAAACAGGGCGGGTTGAAAAACTGTTTTTT. It is translated as CASLKTGRVEKLFF.

At least ten counts were recorded for this clonotype. J is TRBJ2-1 and V is TRBV12-3 or TRBV12-4; D is undetermined. Trimming removed 5 bases from V and 7 bases from J, with 24 bases in between. This CDR3 has 17 residues. The CDR3, as DNA: TGTGCCAGCAGTCGCCCACCAGGAGTTCTGCAAATGAATGAGCAGTTCTTC. Its translation: CASSRPPGVLQMNEQFF.

The gene calls are TRBV6-4 and TRBJ2-7; 9 bases fit TRBD1. Trimming removed 5 bases from V and 4 bases from J; junction bases left unmatched: 3. The CDR3 runs 13 residues. Looked up from germline, CDR1 is MRHNA and CDR2 is SNTAGT. In nucleotides, the CDR3 is TGTGCCAGCAGTACGGACAGGGGATACGAGCAGTACTTC. Translated: CASSTDRGYEQYF.

This clonotype was seen only a few times. The chain employs TRBV29-1 and TRBJ1-1, with 9 bases fitting TRBD1. Looked up from germline, CDR1 is SQVTM and CDR2 is ANQGSEA. V shed 4 bases, J shed 9 bases, and the junction held 6 bases outside the gene matches. The CDR3 covers 12 residues. CDR3 DNA sequence: TGCAGCGTTGTAACAGGGGGCCTAAAAGCTTTCTTT. As protein: CSVVTGGLKAFF.

This clonotype was detected many times. The V and J genes are TRBV27 and TRBJ2-1, with TRBD2 matching over 14 bases. The trim removed 5 bases at V and 2 bases at J, leaving 8 bases unmatched. Germline assignment: CDR1 MNHEY and CDR2 SMNVEV (reference sequence). The length of the CDR3 is 18 residues. This chain's CDR3 is CASSPLRLAGGTYNEQFF. DNA for the CDR3: TGTGCCAGCAGTCCGCTTCGACTAGCGGGAGGGACCTACAATGAGCAGTTCTTC.

This clonotype was observed a handful of times. The chain joins TRBV20-1 to TRBJ2-7; D gene unclear. The CDR3 is made up of 15 amino acids. Trimming stripped 1 base from V and 4 bases from J, with 17 bases between. CDR1 and CDR2 from the germline V gene are DFQATT and SNEGSKA (reference sequence). CDR3 DNA: TGCAGTGCTAGAGGTCCGGTCCTCCTCGGGTACGAGCAGTACTTC. Translation: CSARGPVLLGYEQYF.

This clonotype was counted only a few times. CDR3 loop: CARSFGDKLPYGNTIYF. The DNA of the CDR3 is TGTGCCAGAAGCTTCGGGGATAAGCTACCTTACGGAAACACCATATATTTT. The V and J genes are TRBV5-3 and TRBJ1-3; no reliable D call. TRBV5-3 belongs to the ORF category, with a function that is uncertain. CDR3 length: 17 residues. V lost 2 bases to trimming and J lost 4 bases, with 19 bases between them.

This clonotype came up a few times. The chain uses TRBV27 and TRBJ1-4; TRBD1 is a possible D gene (6 bases). V was shortened by 6 bases and J by 8 bases, with 16 bases between the two germline ends. There are 14 residues in the CDR3. Germline values: CDR1 MNHEY, CDR2 SMNVEV (reference sequence). The CDR3 nucleotides read TGTGCCAGCAGCTCGGTTGGGGGCCGCGAAAAACTGTTTTTT. Translated: CASSSVGGREKLFF.

The CDR3 nucleotides are TGTGCCAGCAGTTTTCAAACAGGGGGCACTGAAGCTTTCTTT. Protein product: CASSFQTGGTEAFF. The rearrangement links TRBV12-3 or TRBV12-4 to TRBJ1-1; 8 nucleotides agree with TRBD1. J lost 4 bases, V lost 3 bases, and 4 bases had no gene match. There are 14 residues in the CDR3.

This clonotype occurred a few times. This chain links TRBV11-3 with TRBJ2-1; 10 bases map to TRBD1. The germline gives CDR1 SGHNT, CDR2 YENEEA. Trimming cost V 5 bases and J 7 bases; bases outside gene matches: 8. The CDR3 contains 15 residues. The CDR3 reads CASSHRDRGDNEQFF. DNA of the CDR3: TGTGCCAGCAGCCACCGGGACAGGGGAGATAATGAGCAGTTCTTC.

In this sample, this clonotype turned up a few times. V is TRBV28 and J is TRBJ2-7; 7 nucleotides align to TRBD1. Germline V gene lookup returns CDR1 MDHEN and CDR2 SYDVKM. V shed 4 bases and J 6 bases; nucleotides not matched to a gene: 3. The CDR3 is made up of 12 amino acids. CDR3 sequence (DNA): TGTGCCAGCAGTTCCCCAGGGGGCGAGCAGTACTTC. Its protein product is CASSSPGGEQYF. The whole variable domain, filled in from reference TRBV28 and TRBJ2-7, reads DVKVTQSSRYLVKRTGEKVFLECVQDMDHENMFWYRQDPGLGLRLIYFSYDVKMKEKGDIPEGYSVSREKKERFSLILESASTNQTSMYLCASSSPGGEQYFGPGTRLTVT.

This clonotype was detected many times. The rearrangement joins TRBV5-1 to TRBJ1-3; the match to TRBD1 covers 9 bases. Germline-derived CDR1 and CDR2 are SGHRS and YFSETQ. The CDR3 loop spans 16 amino acids. V lost 4 bases to trimming and J lost 2 bases; unmatched junction nucleotides: 7. The CDR3 here is CASSPTGGITGNTIYF. The CDR3 nucleotides are TGCGCCAGCAGCCCGACAGGGGGAATCACTGGAAACACCATATATTTT.